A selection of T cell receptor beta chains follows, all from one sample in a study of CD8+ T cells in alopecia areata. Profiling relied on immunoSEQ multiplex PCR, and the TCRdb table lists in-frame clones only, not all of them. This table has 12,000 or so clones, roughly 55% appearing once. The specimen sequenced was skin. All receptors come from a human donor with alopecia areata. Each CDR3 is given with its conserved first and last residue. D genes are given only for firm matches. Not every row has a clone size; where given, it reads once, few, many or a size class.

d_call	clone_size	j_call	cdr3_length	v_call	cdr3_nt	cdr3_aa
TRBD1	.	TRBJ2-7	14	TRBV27	TGTGCCAGCACCGCGGTTTCAGGGGGCTACGAGCAGTACTTC	CASTAVSGGYEQYF
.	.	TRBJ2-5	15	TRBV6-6	TGTGCCAGCAGTTACTCAGGACGGACCAAAGAGACCCAGTACTTC	CASSYSGRTKETQYF
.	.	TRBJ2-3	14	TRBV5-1	TGCGCCAGCAGCTTGGGCCAGAGGGCAGATACGCAGTATTTT	CASSLGQRADTQYF
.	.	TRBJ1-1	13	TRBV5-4	TGTGCCAGCAGAAGGGGCACGAACACTGAAGCTTTCTTT	CASRRGTNTEAFF
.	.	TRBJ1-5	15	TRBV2	TGTGCCAGCAGTGATACCGGATATAGCAATCAGCCCCAGCATTTT	CASSDTGYSNQPQHF
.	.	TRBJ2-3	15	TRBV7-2	TGTGCCAGCAGCACCCCATCCGGGGGAACAGATACGCAGTATTTT	CASSTPSGGTDTQYF
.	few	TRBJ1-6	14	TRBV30	TGTGCCTGTGATCCGAGCTCCTATAATTCACCCCTCCACTTT	CACDPSSYNSPLHF
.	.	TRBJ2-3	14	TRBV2	TGTGCCAGCAGTAGGGAGCTCCGCACAGATACGCAGTATTTT	CASSRELRTDTQYF
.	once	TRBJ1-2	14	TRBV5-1	TGCGCCAGCAGCTCGACTGACAGACTCAGGGGCTACACCTTC	CASSSTDRLRGYTF
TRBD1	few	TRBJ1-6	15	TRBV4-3	TGCGCCAGCAGCCTCGACAGGGCAAATAATTCACCCCTCCACTTT	CASSLDRANNSPLHF
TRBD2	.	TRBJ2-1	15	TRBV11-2	TGTGCCAGCAGCTTAGGACTAGCGCGAGACAATGAGCAGTTCTTC	CASSLGLARDNEQFF
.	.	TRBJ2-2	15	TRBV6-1	TGTGCCAGCAGTGAAACGGACGGGAACACCGGGGAGCTGTTTTTT	CASSETDGNTGELFF
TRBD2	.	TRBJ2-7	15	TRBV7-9	TGTGCCAGCAGCCCAATAGCGGGGATTTTCTACGAGCAGTACTTC	CASSPIAGIFYEQYF
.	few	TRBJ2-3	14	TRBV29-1	TGCAGCGTTGCCAGGGCGGTTCGCACAGATACGCAGTATTTT	CSVARAVRTDTQYF
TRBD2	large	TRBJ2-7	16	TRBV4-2	TGTGCCAGCAGCCAAGATGCGATAGCGGGGGGTTACGAGCAGTACTTC	CASSQDAIAGGYEQYF
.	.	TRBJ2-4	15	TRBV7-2	TGTGCCAGCAGCCCCGGAGGGGGGGTGAAAAACATTCAGTACTTC	CASSPGGGVKNIQYF
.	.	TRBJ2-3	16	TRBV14	TGTGCCAGCAGCCAAGTCGCCGGGGGGCCCCCAGATACGCAGTATTTT	CASSQVAGGPPDTQYF
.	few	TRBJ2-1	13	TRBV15	TGTGCCACCAGCAGTCTTGGGTCCAGTGAGCAGTTCTTC	CATSSLGSSEQFF
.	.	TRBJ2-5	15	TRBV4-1	TGCGCCAGCAGCCCGGAGGGGGACCCTCGAGAGACCCAGTACTTC	CASSPEGDPRETQYF
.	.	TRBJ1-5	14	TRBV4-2	TGTGCCAGCAGCGAAGGGCACAGTGTGTCGCCCCAGCATTTT	CASSEGHSVSPQHF
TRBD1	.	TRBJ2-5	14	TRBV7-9	TGTGCCAGCAGCCAAGGGACAGGGGAAGAGACCCAGTACTTC	CASSQGTGEETQYF
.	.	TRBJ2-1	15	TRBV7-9	TGTGCCAGCAGCCCCCAGTTTGGTCCCTACAATGAGCAGTTCTTC	CASSPQFGPYNEQFF
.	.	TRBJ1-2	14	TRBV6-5	TGTGCCAGCAGTTACGCCACAGGGACGCGGGGCTACACCTTC	CASSYATGTRGYTF
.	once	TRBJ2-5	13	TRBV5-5	TGTGCCAGCGCCCCTGAGCTTGTCGAGACCCAGTACTTC	CASAPELVETQYF
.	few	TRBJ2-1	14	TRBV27	TGTGCCAGCAGGGGGCAGGGCTCCTACAATGAGCAGTTCTTC	CASRGQGSYNEQFF
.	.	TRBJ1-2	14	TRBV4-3	TGCGCCAGCAGCCAAGATCGTGGTGTCTATGGCTACACCTTC	CASSQDRGVYGYTF
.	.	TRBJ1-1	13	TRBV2	TGTGCCAGCAGCCGACAGGTCCGCACTGAAGCTTTCTTT	CASSRQVRTEAFF
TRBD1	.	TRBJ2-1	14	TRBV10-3	TGTGCCATCAGTGCTGGTATGACAGGGGTTGAGCAGTTCTTC	CAISAGMTGVEQFF
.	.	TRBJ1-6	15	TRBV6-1	TGTGCCAGCAGTGACGAAAGCTCCTATAATTCACCCCTCCACTTT	CASSDESSYNSPLHF
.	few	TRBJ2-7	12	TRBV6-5	TGTGCCACCGCGGCAGGGGTCCGCGAGCAGTACTTC	CATAAGVREQYF
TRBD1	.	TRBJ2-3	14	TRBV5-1	TGCGCCAGCAGCCGACAGGGCGGCACAGATACGCAGTATTTT	CASSRQGGTDTQYF
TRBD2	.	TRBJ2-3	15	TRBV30	TGTGCCTGGTCTCCTGGGGAGGGCCGCACAGATACGCAGTATTTT	CAWSPGEGRTDTQYF
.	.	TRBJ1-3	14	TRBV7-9	TGTGCCAGCAGCTTAAGCAGCTCTGGAAACACCATATATTTT	CASSLSSSGNTIYF